The 9 T cell receptor beta chains below all came from one sample that was sequenced in a study of early stage breast cancer tumors. The method was immunoSEQ multiplex PCR; TCRdb's version includes in-frame clones alone and lacks a portion of them. This sample has around 40,000 clones, with approximately 78% found just once. Sequences were obtained from blood. Receptors were obtained from a person aged 50 to 59 with breast cancer.

V is TRBV6-5 and J is TRBJ1-6; TRBD1 matches 7 bases. The CDR3 sequence is 13 residues long. J was trimmed by 11 bases and V by 5 bases; bases with no gene match: 6. Germline V gene lookup returns CDR1 MNHEY and CDR2 SVGAGI. The CDR3 DNA sequence: TGTGCCAGCAGTCGCGACAGGGCAACACCCCTCCACTTT. Its translation: CASSRDRATPLHF.

This sequence joins TRBV7-6 and TRBJ2-3; possible D gene TRBD2, 5 bases. Germline V gives CDR1 SGHVS, CDR2 FNYEAQ. The length of the CDR3 is 15 residues. The V and J ends lost 1 base and 2 bases respectively, with 10 bases between them. CDR3 sequence reads: CASSLGSGVTDTQYF. CDR3 DNA: TGTGCCAGCAGCTTAGGATCCGGGGTCACAGATACGCAGTATTTT.

The gene calls are TRBV5-1 and TRBJ2-3; TRBD1 agrees at 7 bases. Germline CDR1 SGHRS, CDR2 YFSETQ. The CDR3 extends over 15 amino acids. V shed 6 bases, J shed 2 bases, and the junction held 9 bases outside the gene matches. CDR3 amino acids: CASTTGLLLTDTQYF. DNA for the CDR3: TGCGCCAGCACGACAGGGTTACTACTCACAGATACGCAGTATTTT.

CDR3 residues: CASSPPTGDGYTF. DNA of the CDR3: TGTGCCAGCAGCCCCCCGACAGGGGATGGCTACACCTTC. The chain is built from TRBV6-6 and TRBJ1-2; 8 bases map to TRBD1. Trimming at V came to 6 bases and at J to 6 bases, leaving 6 bases not matched to a gene. The CDR3 spans 13 residues. Germline CDR1 MNHNY, CDR2 SVGAGI (reference sequence).

The chain links TRBV9 to TRBJ1-6; TRBD1 is a possible D gene (5 bases). Germline CDR1 is SGDLS and CDR2 is YYNGEE. V was shortened by 1 base and J by 10 bases, with 9 bases between the two germline ends. CDR3 length: 13 amino acids. CDR3 in DNA: TGTGCCAGCAGCGTACAGGGAAACTCACCCCTCCACTTT. Translating it yields CASSVQGNSPLHF. Full variable domain (missing parts from reference TRBV9 and TRBJ1-6): DSGVTQTPKHLITATGQRVTLRCSPRSGDLSVYWYQQSLDQGLQFLIQYYNGEERAKGNILERFSAQQFPDLHSELNLSSLELGDSALYFCASSVQGNSPLHFGNGTRLTVT.

The V and J genes are TRBV11-2 and TRBJ1-2; TRBD1 matches 8 bases. Germline trimming cut 1 base from V and 7 bases from J; bases unmatched to any gene: 5. This CDR3 is 14 amino acids long. The germline gives CDR1 SGHAT, CDR2 FQNNGV. For the CDR3, the DNA is TGTGCCAGCAGCTTAGCAGGGGGCAGGTTTGGCTACACCTTC. Its translation is CASSLAGGRFGYTF.

The chain employs TRBV5-4 and TRBJ1-6; the D gene is possibly TRBD1 (5 bases). V was cut by 4 bases and J by 0 bases, with 14 bases left in between. Germline V gene lookup returns CDR1 SGHNT and CDR2 YYREEE (reference sequence). This CDR3 is 17 amino acids long. CDR3 region: CASSAGGERSYNSPLHF. CDR3 DNA sequence: TGTGCCAGCAGCGCGGGGGGGGAGCGCTCCTATAATTCACCCCTCCACTTT. Supplemented by reference TRBV5-4 and TRBJ1-6, the full variable domain reads ETGVTQSPTHLIKTRGQQVTLRCSSQSGHNTVSWYQQALGQGPQFIFQYYREEENGRGNFPPRFSGLQFPNYSSELNVNALELDDSALYLCASSAGGERSYNSPLHFGNGTRLTVT.

This clone was detected a few times. The rearrangement joins TRBV7-2 to TRBJ2-2, with a weak D call TRBD2 (6 bases). This CDR3 is built from 13 residues. In germline, CDR1 is SGHTA, CDR2 FQGNSA. CDR3 DNA sequence: TGTGCTACGCGGCTAGCGACCACCGGGGAGCTGTTTTTT. Translating it yields CATRLATTGELFF.

This sequence joins TRBV9 and TRBJ2-5; TRBD1 is a possible D gene (6 bases). V was pared by 4 bases and J by 5 bases, with 15 bases between. The germline gives CDR1 SGDLS, CDR2 YYNGEE. The CDR3 totals 14 residues. The CDR3 sequence is CASSTPDRQETQYF. The DNA for the CDR3 is TGTGCCAGCAGCACCCCCGACAGGCAGGAGACCCAGTACTTC.